The rows below give T cell receptor beta chains drawn from one sample of a study of identical twins. TCRdb called the 5' RACE reads again in MiXCR, with one record for every CDR3 protein. This table has about 690,000 distinct CDR3 sequences, 6% to 6.5% appearing once. The sequencing input was naive T cells sorted from blood. Receptors originate from a man aged 18 to 29 in good health. The CDR3 runs from the conserved cysteine through the conserved F or W.

j_call,v_call,cdr3_aa
TRBJ1-1,TRBV10-3,CAISELIGAEAFF
TRBJ2-5,TRBV7-9,CASSLGLAGDQETQYF
TRBJ2-3,TRBV27,CASSLGFHVTDTQYF
TRBJ2-7,TRBV7-9,CASSRGGLGRDDEQYF
TRBJ1-5,TRBV6-1,CASSVTGGTNQPQHF
TRBJ2-1,TRBV2,CASSENSFNEQFF
TRBJ1-1,TRBV18,CASSPPTGTGTEAFF
TRBJ2-1,TRBV7-9,CASSLGLVSYNEQFF
TRBJ2-7,TRBV20-1,CSARGSSGIGAYEQYF
TRBJ1-2,TRBV5-1,CASSPAYYNYGYTF
TRBJ2-2,TRBV27,CASSFMVRGPGELFF
TRBJ2-7,TRBV4-3,CASSRHRVSYEQYF
TRBJ2-2,TRBV12-3/TRBV12-4,CASTSFGGELFF
TRBJ1-1,TRBV5-1,CASSLDGQGNTEAFF
TRBJ2-7,TRBV12-3/TRBV12-4,CASSLGVGLAGVFSPYF
TRBJ2-7,TRBV7-9,CASSFIGTEQYF
TRBJ2-3,TRBV4-2,CASSPDGSSGADTQYF
TRBJ1-4,TRBV15,CATGLPTNEKLFF
TRBJ2-2,TRBV5-1,CASSLAPGQSPGELFF
TRBJ1-5,TRBV12-3/TRBV12-4,CASSSGTGLRPQHF
TRBJ2-3,TRBV11-1,CASSLPLTRIRLADTQYF
TRBJ2-3,TRBV7-8,CASSSTGASGDTQYF
TRBJ1-2,TRBV5-1,CASSPLDRNYGYTF